The clone carrying this TCR beta chain came up a few times. The antigen remains unidentified. MiXCR, applied by TCRdb to the reads, yields one record per CDR3 protein. The sample contains under 850,000 distinct CDR3 sequences, under 40% of which appear only once. This entry comes from a study of T cell repertoires in cytomegalovirus infection. Turning to the study itself: Public TCR beta signature analysis indicated the presence of both CMV infection and matching HLA type. General study points: It was HLA-C-restricted CMV-specific TCR beta clonotypes that dominated the response ex vivo. CMV carriers with the relevant HLA were identified by cumulative public TCR beta family frequency.

V was cut by 1 base and J by 4 bases, with 11 bases left in between. The CDR3 runs to 14 residues. Germline V gives CDR1 SGHTA, CDR2 FQGTGA. The specimen was PBMCs. The TCR sequence derives from a human donor in good health (CMV status not recorded). Some clones in this sample may be carry-over from other donors' samples. The rearrangement joins TRBV7-3 to TRBJ2-7; no reliable D call. CDR3 sequence (DNA): TGTGCCAGCAGCTTAAGCTCGGGTGCGTACGAGCAGTACTTC. The encoded protein is CASSLSSGAYEQYF.